The source of this TCR beta chain is a study of cytotoxic CD8 clonotypes in ibrutinib-treated CLL. Germline CDR1 reads SGHDN; CDR2 reads FVKESK. J lost 0 bases, V lost 0 bases, and 14 bases had no gene match. The length of the CDR3 is 19 residues. Findings and caveats of the study: Clonality rose at ibrutinib response and fell back toward baseline at progression.

The repertoire was sequenced with immunoSEQ multiplex PCR; TCRdb's copy has only in-frame clones and lacks some. The sample records tens of thousands of clones, approximately 72% being singletons. Concerning this clone: What it recognizes is unknown.

The clonotype comes from a human donor with chronic lymphocytic leukemia. The V call is TRBV14, the J call TRBJ2-7, with TRBD1 identical over 7 bases. The sample here was PBMCs, taken before ibrutinib treatment. This chain's CDR3 is CASSQEGTEPIVSSYEQYF. For the CDR3, the DNA is TGTGCCAGCAGCCAAGAAGGGACAGAACCGATTGTGAGCTCCTACGAGCAGTACTTC.